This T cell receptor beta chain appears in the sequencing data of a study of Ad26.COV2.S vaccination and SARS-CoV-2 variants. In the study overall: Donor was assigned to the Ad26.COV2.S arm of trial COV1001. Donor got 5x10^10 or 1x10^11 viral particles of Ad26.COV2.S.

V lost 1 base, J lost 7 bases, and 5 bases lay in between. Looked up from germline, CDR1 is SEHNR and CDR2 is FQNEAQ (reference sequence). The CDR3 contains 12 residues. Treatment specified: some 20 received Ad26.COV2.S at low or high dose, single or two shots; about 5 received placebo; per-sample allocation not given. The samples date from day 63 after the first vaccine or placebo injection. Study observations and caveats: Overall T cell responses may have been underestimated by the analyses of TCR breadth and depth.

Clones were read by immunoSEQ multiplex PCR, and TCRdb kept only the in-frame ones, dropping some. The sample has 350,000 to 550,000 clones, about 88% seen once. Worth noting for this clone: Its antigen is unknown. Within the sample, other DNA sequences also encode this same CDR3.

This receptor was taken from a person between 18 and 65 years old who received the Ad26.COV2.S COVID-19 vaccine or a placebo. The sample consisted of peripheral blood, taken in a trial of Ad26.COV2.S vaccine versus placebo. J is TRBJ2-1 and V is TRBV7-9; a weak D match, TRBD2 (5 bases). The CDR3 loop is CASSLGRNEQFF. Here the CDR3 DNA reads TGTGCCAGCAGCTTAGGGAGGAATGAGCAGTTCTTC.